These 28 T cell receptor beta chains were all obtained from the same sample, sequenced in a study of cytomegalovirus exposure and HLA in healthy donors (dated by TCRdb to about 2017). Libraries were built with the immunoSEQ multiplex PCR assay. For the multiplex PCR, a mixture combining 60 forward primers for TCR Vbeta segments and 13 reverse primers for TCR Jbeta segments was used. Drawn from immuneACCESS, this table holds only the in-frame rearrangements with V and J called that TCRdb kept. Clones are partly lost; checked studies trace under half to an unresolved V gene and leave the rest unexplained. This sample has 150,000 to 200,000 clones in its table, and approximately 80% of those were observed once. The top ten clones comprise 2% to 3% of the sample. Sequencing was performed on PBMCs. These receptors were obtained from a woman aged 40 to 50 in good health and CMV-seropositive.

The chain couples TRBV6-6 to TRBJ1-1; D perhaps matches TRBD1 (6 bases). Germline values: CDR1 MNHNY, CDR2 SVGAGI (reference sequence). This CDR3 is 14 amino acids long. Deletions cut 6 bases from V and 1 base from J, with 12 bases between. The CDR3 protein is CASRPDRPNTEAFF. In nucleotides, the CDR3 is TGTGCCAGCAGGCCCGACAGGCCGAACACTGAAGCTTTCTTT.

The V call is TRBV30, the J call TRBJ1-5, with D possibly TRBD1 on 5 matching bases. The V gene lost 2 bases and the J gene lost 2 bases, with 13 bases spanning the gap. CDR3 length: 15 amino acids. CDR1 and CDR2 from the germline V gene are GTSNPN and SVGIG (reference sequence). CDR3 residues: CAWSLGVQGNQPQHF. CDR3 nucleotides: TGTGCCTGGAGTTTAGGGGTTCAGGGCAATCAGCCCCAGCATTTT. The complete variable domain, with remaining parts taken from reference TRBV30 and TRBJ1-5, reads SQTIHQWPATLVQPVGSPLSLECTVEGTSNPNLYWYRQAAGRGLQLLFYSVGIGQISSEVPQNLSASRPQDRQFILSSKKLLLSDSGFYLCAWSLGVQGNQPQHFGDGTRLSIL.

The V and J genes are TRBV9 and TRBJ2-5; 9 bases agree with TRBD2. V shed 4 bases and J 5 bases; nucleotides not matched to a gene: 9. The CDR3 has 15 amino acids. CDR1 and CDR2 (germline): SGDLS, YYNGEE. As DNA, the CDR3 is TGTGCCAGCAGCTTGCGGGGGGGCGGGGGCGAGACCCAGTACTTC. Encoded protein: CASSLRGGGGETQYF.

The V gene is TRBV7-6, the J gene TRBJ2-5; TRBD1 agrees at 9 bases. The germline gives CDR1 SGHVS, CDR2 FNYEAQ. Trimming took 5 bases from V and 5 from J; bases not matched to a gene: 9. The CDR3 has 15 residues. CDR3 coding DNA: TGTGCCAGCAGCCCCCTGGGAGGGACAGGGGAGACCCAGTACTTC. The encoded protein is CASSPLGGTGETQYF.

This clone was observed a few times. Other nucleotide sequences from this sample produce the same CDR3. The CDR3 sequence: CAWSRLAGGETQYF. The CDR3 DNA sequence: TGTGCCTGGAGCCGACTAGCGGGGGGAGAGACCCAGTACTTC. The genes are TRBV30 and TRBJ2-5; 13 nucleotides align to TRBD2. CDR1 and CDR2 from the germline V gene are GTSNPN and SVGIG (reference sequence). The trim removed 3 bases at V and 4 bases at J, leaving 2 bases unmatched. The CDR3 sequence is 14 residues long.

The chain carries TRBV30 and TRBJ2-3; 7 bases line up with TRBD1. V lost 3 bases and J lost 3; bases outside the gene matches: 9. This CDR3 has 15 residues. Germline-derived CDR1 and CDR2 are GTSNPN and SVGIG (reference sequence). Written as DNA, the CDR3 is TGTGCCTGGAGGGCGACAGGGATTAGAACAGATACGCAGTATTTT. It is translated as CAWRATGIRTDTQYF.

This clone was seen only once. The rearrangement links TRBV7-2 to TRBJ2-1, with D perhaps matching TRBD2 (5 bases). The CDR3 spans 15 residues. Trimming removed 3 bases from V and 3 bases from J, with 12 bases in between. From germline, CDR1 is SGHTA and CDR2 FQGNSA. The CDR3 here is CASSFGSGYYNEQFF. CDR3 nucleotides: TGTGCCAGCAGCTTTGGGAGCGGCTACTACAATGAGCAGTTCTTC. Full variable domain (outside the CDR3, taken from reference TRBV7-2 and TRBJ2-1): GAGVSQSPSNKVTEKGKDVELRCDPISGHTALYWYRQSLGQGLEFLIYFQGNSAPDKSGLPSDRFSAERTGGSVSTLTIQRTQQEDSAVYLCASSFGSGYYNEQFFGPGTRLTVL.

This chain uses TRBV7-2 with TRBJ1-5; D is ambiguous. V was pared by 2 bases and J by 6 bases, with 8 bases between. Germline V lookup: CDR1 SGHTA, CDR2 FQGNSA. The CDR3 length is 13 residues. Here the CDR3 DNA reads TGTGCCAGCAGCTTATGGTACGGTCAGCCCCAGCATTTT. This codes for CASSLWYGQPQHF.

This clone has more than one count but fewer than ten. The chain recombines TRBV9 with TRBJ1-2; no clear D gene. Germline V gives CDR1 SGDLS, CDR2 YYNGEE. V lost 0 bases, J lost 8 bases, and 11 bases lay in between. The length of the CDR3 is 13 residues. CDR3: CASSVGEGRGYTF. Here the CDR3 DNA reads TGTGCCAGCAGCGTAGGGGAGGGCCGGGGCTACACCTTC.

The chain is built from TRBV19 and TRBJ1-3; the D gene is possibly TRBD1 (5 bases). CDR1 LNHDA and CDR2 SQIVND come from the germline V gene (reference sequence). This CDR3 is 15 amino acids long. Trimming stripped 6 bases from V and 4 bases from J, with 16 bases between. CDR3 in amino acids: CASSPRGGSGNTIYF. The CDR3 nucleotides are TGTGCCAGTAGCCCCCGGGGGGGGTCCGGAAACACCATATATTTT.

The V and J genes are TRBV27 and TRBJ2-7; 10 bases are shared with TRBD1. Looked up from germline, CDR1 is MNHEY and CDR2 is SMNVEV (reference sequence). Trimming cost V 2 bases and J 3 bases; bases outside gene matches: 1. The CDR3 has 14 residues. The chain's CDR3 is CASSLRTGGYEQYF. CDR3 sequence (DNA): TGTGCCAGCAGTTTACGGACAGGGGGCTACGAGCAGTACTTC.

This clone was counted once. The chain has TRBV10-3 and TRBJ2-3; 11 nucleotides match TRBD2. The CDR3 length is 17 residues. J was trimmed by 5 bases and V by 8 bases; bases with no gene match: 15. Germline values: CDR1 ENHRY, CDR2 SYGVKD. The CDR3 sequence is CAIGGTSGRRLRDTQYF. In DNA, the CDR3 is TGTGCCATCGGCGGGACTAGCGGCCGGCGATTGAGAGATACGCAGTATTTT.

A single count supports this clone. This chain connects TRBV19 to TRBJ1-5, with a weak D call TRBD1 (5 bases). The CDR3 is 14 amino acids. Per the germline V gene, CDR1 is LNHDA and CDR2 is SQIVND (reference sequence). Between the trimmed V and J ends, which lost 3 bases and 4 bases, there was a span of 10 bases. The CDR3: CASSIWGGNQPQHF. CDR3 coding DNA: TGTGCCAGTAGTATTTGGGGGGGGAATCAGCCCCAGCATTTT.

This clone turned up a few times. This chain links TRBV7-9 with TRBJ1-2; a weak D match, TRBD1 (5 bases). Trimming removed 6 bases from V and 3 bases from J, with 17 bases in between. This CDR3 region has 15 residues. Germline V gene data show CDR1 as SEHNR and CDR2 as FQNEAQ (reference sequence). DNA for the CDR3: TGTGCCAGCAGTTTCGACAGATACGGTGACTATGGCTACACCTTC. Protein sequence: CASSFDRYGDYGYTF.

As for this clone: A read error may produce the germline difference seen at one junction end. In nucleotides, the CDR3 is TGTGCCAGCAGCCTAGCTAGCGTCACCGGGGAGCTGTTTTTT. Amino acids: CASSLASVTGELFF. The chain combines TRBV7-6 with TRBJ2-2; perhaps TRBD2 as D (6 bases). The CDR3 consists of 14 residues. Germline CDR1 is SGHVS and CDR2 is FNYEAQ.

The rearrangement joins TRBV7-2 to TRBJ2-5, with 10 bases identical to TRBD2. Germline CDR1 reads SGHTA; CDR2 reads FQGNSA. V shed 0 bases and J 4 bases; nucleotides not matched to a gene: 2. The CDR3 has 15 residues. The CDR3 protein is CASSLAASGGETQYF. Written as DNA, the CDR3 is TGTGCCAGCAGCTTAGCTGCTAGCGGGGGAGAGACCCAGTACTTC.

The J gene is TRBJ1-1, the V gene TRBV2, with 7 bases fitting TRBD1. After removal of 8 bases from V and 3 bases from J, the junction contained 9 bases not matched to a gene. The CDR3 covers 14 residues. CDR1 and CDR2 from the germline V gene are SNHLY and FYNNEI. CDR3 DNA: TGTGCCAGCGTTAGCCGGGACAGTCACACTGAAGCTTTCTTT. It translates to CASVSRDSHTEAFF.

V and J are TRBV6-1 and TRBJ1-1, with D maybe TRBD1 (6 bases). This CDR3 spans 14 amino acids. Germline V lookup: CDR1 MNHNS, CDR2 SASEGT. V was shortened by 4 bases and J by 0 bases, with 9 bases between the two germline ends. Here the CDR3 DNA reads TGTGCCAGCAGTGTGGGACAATTGAACACTGAAGCTTTCTTT. This codes for CASSVGQLNTEAFF.

The J gene is TRBJ1-1, the V gene TRBV19, with D uncertain. V gave up 7 bases and J gave up 3 bases, with 27 bases separating them. Germline V gene lookup returns CDR1 LNHDA and CDR2 SQIVND (reference sequence). This CDR3 has 18 amino acids. CDR3 sequence reads: CASTNIRSSTTTHTEAFF. The CDR3 DNA reads TGTGCCAGTACCAACATTAGATCCTCAACTACCACCCACACTGAAGCTTTCTTT.

This clone has only a few counts. This chain joins TRBV5-4 and TRBJ1-6, with D maybe TRBD1 (5 bases). Trimming took 0 bases from V and 7 from J, leaving 14 bases between them. The CDR3 is 16 residues long. The germline V gene has CDR1 SGHNT and CDR2 YYREEE (reference sequence). This chain's CDR3 is CASSLGSGGGNSPLHF. DNA for the CDR3: TGTGCCAGCAGCTTGGGTTCCGGGGGGGGAAATTCACCCCTCCACTTT.

V and J are TRBV6-6 and TRBJ2-5, with D unclear. The J call is doubtful: the DNA matches TRBJ2-7 better. CDR1 and CDR2 (germline): MNHNY, SVGAGI (reference sequence). The length of the CDR3 is 13 residues. CDR3: CASSSPAPYEQYF. Here the CDR3 DNA reads TGTGCCAGCAGTTCACCTGCCCCCTACGAGCAGTACTTC.

The gene calls are TRBV29-1 and TRBJ1-2; 10 positions match TRBD1. Germline V CDR1 and CDR2: SQVTM, ANQGSEA. The CDR3 sequence is 13 residues long. V trimming: 7 bases; J trimming: 8 bases; junction bases outside the gene matches: 10. The CDR3 reads CSGRDRGREGYTF. DNA of the CDR3: TGCAGCGGTCGGGACAGGGGCCGGGAAGGCTACACCTTC.

This chain connects TRBV5-6 to TRBJ1-1; a weak D match, TRBD1 (6 bases). The CDR3 contains 14 residues. Deletions cut 0 bases from V and 4 bases from J, with 10 bases between. Germline loops: CDR1 SGHDT, CDR2 YYEEEE. The CDR3 protein is CASSLGQVRTEAFF. CDR3 DNA: TGTGCCAGCAGCTTGGGACAGGTTCGCACTGAAGCTTTCTTT.

As concerns this clone: A junction boundary mismatches the germline segment, possibly from a read error. V is TRBV10-3 and J is TRBJ2-3; TRBD2 aligns across 12 bases. The CDR3 is made up of 16 amino acids. Germline CDR1 reads ENHRY; CDR2 reads SYGVKD. Here the CDR3 reads CAIRPTSGGVGTVPFF. Here the CDR3 DNA reads TGTGCCATCAGACCGACTAGCGGGGGAGTTGGGACAGTTCCTTTTTTT.

The V call is TRBV18, the J call TRBJ2-5; maybe TRBD2 (6 bases). This CDR3 comprises 14 residues. Germline CDR1 is KGHSH and CDR2 is LQKENI. V lost 6 bases to trimming and J lost 7 bases, with 18 bases between them. The CDR3, as DNA: TGTGCCAGCTCTTCGGGGGAGCCCCCCGGGACCCAGTACTTC. This codes for CASSSGEPPGTQYF.

This chain connects TRBV7-8 to TRBJ1-3; TRBD1 agrees at 10 bases. CDR3 length: 16 residues. Losses at the gene ends were 4 bases for V and 1 base for J; bases not matched to a gene: 4. Germline V gene data show CDR1 as SGHVS and CDR2 as FQNEAQ. The CDR3 sequence: CASSWGQGNSGNTIYF. CDR3 DNA: TGTGCCAGCAGCTGGGGACAGGGGAATTCTGGAAACACCATATATTTT.

The rearrangement joins TRBV18 to TRBJ2-1; 11 nucleotides agree with TRBD2. Germline V gene sequence: CDR1 KGHSH, CDR2 LQKENI. V dropped 5 bases and J dropped 0; count of bases not matched to a gene: 6. The CDR3 sequence is 17 residues long. The CDR3 sequence: CASSGLAGGSSYNEQFF. The CDR3 DNA is TGTGCCAGCTCAGGGCTAGCGGGAGGTAGCTCCTACAATGAGCAGTTCTTC.

The V call is TRBV7-8, the J call TRBJ1-1, with 9 bases identical to TRBD1. Germline V gene lookup returns CDR1 SGHVS and CDR2 FQNEAQ. V trimming: 5 bases; J trimming: 1 base; junction bases outside the gene matches: 8. The CDR3 is 16 amino acids. For the CDR3, the DNA is TGTGCCAGCAGCCAAGGTAGACAGGGGGGGAACACTGAAGCTTTCTTT. Protein product: CASSQGRQGGNTEAFF.